A single sample gave rise to the 11 T cell receptor beta chains below, sequenced in a study of identifying expanded T cells in peripheral blood. This table comes from immunoSEQ multiplex PCR, and its TCRdb copy is limited to in-frame clones, with some not included. This table holds about 90,000 clones, 88% found once. Sequencing was done on a sample of blood. All receptors come from a person between 18 and 70 years old in good health.

The chain joins TRBV10-1 to TRBJ1-1; a possible D gene is TRBD1 (5 bases). V was trimmed by 5 bases and J by 1 base, leaving 11 bases between them. Germline V CDR1 and CDR2: WNHNN, SYGVQD (reference sequence). The CDR3 spans 14 residues. CDR3 protein: CASSLGTQNTEAFF. The CDR3 nucleotides read TGCGCCAGCAGTCTTGGGACTCAGAACACTGAAGCTTTCTTT.

The V and J genes are TRBV9 and TRBJ2-7; D ambiguous. The CDR3 is 12 amino acids. V was trimmed by 3 bases and J by 7 bases, leaving 11 bases between them. The V gene's germline CDR1 is SGDLS and CDR2 YYNGEE. CDR3 protein: CASSEPPGEQYF. The CDR3 DNA reads TGTGCCAGCAGCGAACCCCCAGGAGAGCAGTACTTC.

J is TRBJ2-1 and V is TRBV5-1; 7 nucleotides align to TRBD1. V gave up 3 bases and J gave up 7 bases; unmatched junction bases: 7. Germline V gene data show CDR1 as SGHRS and CDR2 as YFSETQ. This CDR3 comprises 14 residues. The CDR3 is CASSYGTETNEQFF. The CDR3 region has the DNA TGCGCCAGCAGCTACGGGACAGAGACTAATGAGCAGTTCTTC. Full variable domain (missing parts from reference TRBV5-1 and TRBJ2-1): KAGVTQTPRYLIKTRGQQVTLSCSPISGHRSVSWYQQTPGQGLQFLFEYFSETQRNKGNFPGRFSGRQFSNSRSEMNVSTLELGDSALYLCASSYGTETNEQFFGPGTRLTVL.

V and J are TRBV6-6 and TRBJ2-7; TRBD2 matches at 7 bases. V shed 4 bases, J shed 1 base, and the junction held 4 bases outside the gene matches. The CDR3 consists of 14 residues. CDR1 is MNHNY, CDR2 SVGAGI, per germline (reference sequence). The CDR3 DNA follows: TGTGCCAGCAGTTCGCAGGGAGGGTCCTACGAGCAGTACTTC. Encoded protein: CASSSQGGSYEQYF.

The rearrangement uses TRBV7-9 and TRBJ2-7; 7 bases agree with TRBD2. Germline loops: CDR1 SEHNR, CDR2 FQNEAQ (reference sequence). CDR3 size: 14 residues. The ends lost 5 bases at V and 4 bases at J; junction bases unmatched: 8. The CDR3 sequence: CASSKSGEGYEQYF. The CDR3 DNA follows: TGTGCCAGCAGCAAGAGCGGGGAGGGTTACGAGCAGTACTTC.

The genes are TRBV14 and TRBJ1-6; TRBD1 is a possible D gene (5 bases). The CDR3 extends over 13 amino acids. Germline assignment: CDR1 SGHDN and CDR2 FVKESK. V dropped 1 base and J dropped 9 bases, with 7 bases sitting between them. CDR3 amino acids: CASSQAGISPLHF. The CDR3 bases are TGTGCCAGCAGCCAAGCAGGGATTTCACCCCTCCACTTT.

The genes are TRBV19 and TRBJ2-2, with D perhaps TRBD1 (5 bases). Germline V lookup: CDR1 LNHDA, CDR2 SQIVND (reference sequence). Trimming shortened V by 7 bases and J by 2 bases, and 20 bases separated the two germline ends. The CDR3 totals 17 residues. CDR3 in amino acids: CASTRRIGQGNTGELFF. DNA for the CDR3: TGTGCCAGTACCCGGCGGATAGGGCAGGGAAACACCGGGGAGCTGTTTTTT.

The chain is built from TRBV27 and TRBJ2-7; D is unresolved. The germline V gene has CDR1 MNHEY and CDR2 SMNVEV (reference sequence). Trimming took off 10 bases at V and 2 bases at J, with 24 bases between the two ends. The CDR3 loop spans 16 amino acids. CDR3 residues: CATSPFGLGETYEQYF. In DNA, the CDR3 is TGTGCCACCTCCCCGTTCGGTCTAGGAGAGACCTACGAGCAGTACTTC.

This chain uses TRBV7-3 with TRBJ2-5; D is perhaps TRBD2 (6 bases). Germline values: CDR1 SGHTA, CDR2 FQGTGA. Trimming took off 6 bases at V and 4 bases at J, with 9 bases between the two ends. This CDR3 has 12 amino acids. Here the CDR3 DNA reads TGTGCCAGCAGTATGGGGGGAGAGACCCAGTACTTC. This gives the protein CASSMGGETQYF.

This rearrangement joins TRBV4-2 to TRBJ2-3; 9 bases agree with TRBD2. CDR1 and CDR2 from the germline V gene are LGHNA and YNFKEQ. Trimming at V came to 0 bases and at J to 1 base, leaving 5 bases not matched to a gene. CDR3 size: 17 residues. The CDR3 region is CASSQDPPSGGTDTQYF. The CDR3 nucleotides are TGTGCCAGCAGCCAAGATCCCCCTAGCGGGGGCACAGATACGCAGTATTTT.

The V gene is TRBV6-5, the J gene TRBJ1-3; D unresolved. This CDR3 is 14 amino acids long. The germline V gene encodes CDR1 MNHEY and CDR2 SVGAGI. Trimming took 1 base from V and 0 from J, leaving 4 bases between them. The CDR3 sequence: CASSYYRSGNTIYF. CDR3 sequence (DNA): TGTGCCAGCAGTTACTATCGCTCTGGAAACACCATATATTTT.